These T cell receptor beta chains were read from a single sample in a study of cytomegalovirus exposure and HLA in healthy donors. TCRdb's copy holds only in-frame clones and misses some; the assay was immunoSEQ multiplex PCR. The profile shows approximately 44,000 clones, about 88% of them singletons. Sequencing input: PBMCs. These receptors were taken from a woman between 25 and 40 years old in good health and CMV-seronegative. Each CDR3 is given with its conserved first and last residue. A D gene is named only where the DNA matches it firmly. Not all rows give a size; the values are once, few, many and, for expanded clones, a class.

clone size,V gene,D gene,J gene,CDR3 DNA,CDR3 protein
-,TRBV5-5,TRBD2,TRBJ2-2,TGTGCCAGCAGCTTGTTGTCCCCAGCGGGGCGAGCGGTCCGTCCCGGGGAGCTGTTTTTT,CASSLLSPAGRAVRPGELFF
few,TRBV19,-,TRBJ2-7,TGTGCCAGTAGTGGTCTCCTTCCGGGAGTGTCCTACGAGCAGTACTTC,CASSGLLPGVSYEQYF
-,TRBV6-6,TRBD1,TRBJ1-2,TGTGCCAGCAGTAAACCGACAGGGGGCGACTATGGCTACACCTTC,CASSKPTGGDYGYTF
-,TRBV25-1,TRBD1,TRBJ2-5,TGTGCCAGCAGTGAGGGACAGCTAGGAGAGACCCAGTACTTC,CASSEGQLGETQYF
-,TRBV9,-,TRBJ2-4,-,CASSRGFSTSASHIQYF
-,TRBV2,TRBD1,TRBJ2-7,TGTGCCAGCAGTGACCCAACAGGGGAGACGGTCCACGAGCAGTACTTC,CASSDPTGETVHEQYF
once,TRBV18,-,TRBJ2-3,TGTGCCAGCTCCCCGGGTGGTTCGGGAACAGATACGCAGTATTTT,CASSPGGSGTDTQYF
once,TRBV6-5,TRBD1,TRBJ1-1,TGTGCCAGCAGTGCCGGACAGGGGAACACTGAAGCTTTCTTT,CASSAGQGNTEAFF
few,TRBV7-8,-,TRBJ2-1,TGTGCCAGCAGCTTCTGGAGTGGGGAGTCCCCCCTCAATGAGCAGTTCTTC,CASSFWSGESPLNEQFF
-,TRBV7-8,TRBD1,TRBJ2-5,TGTGCCAGCAGTTCAAACGGACAGGGGTACCAAGAGACCCAGTACTTC,CASSSNGQGYQETQYF
-,TRBV9,-,TRBJ2-7,TGTGCCAGCAGCGTAGGTCACGGGAGCTCCTACGAGCAGTACTTC,CASSVGHGSSYEQYF
-,TRBV6-5,TRBD1,TRBJ1-5,TGTGCCAGCAGTTTGGGACAGTATCAGCCCCAGCATTTT,CASSLGQYQPQHF
-,TRBV5-1,-,TRBJ2-2,TGCGCCAGCAGCTTGGGGGTTTTCGGGGGTTCCGCCGGGGAGCTGTTTTTT,CASSLGVFGGSAGELFF
-,TRBV6-6,-,TRBJ1-2,TGTGCCAGCAGTCTGATGGACACTAACTATGGCTACACCTTC,CASSLMDTNYGYTF
-,TRBV6-5,-,TRBJ1-2,TGTGCCAGCAGTACTCCAGACAAACGCTATGGCTACACCTTC,CASSTPDKRYGYTF
-,TRBV5-5,TRBD1,TRBJ2-7,TGTGCCAGCAGCTCAAGACAGGGGGTCTACGAGCAGTACTTC,CASSSRQGVYEQYF
-,TRBV27,TRBD1,TRBJ2-7,TGTGCCAGCAGTTTGTTGAGGGACAGGGGGGAGCAGTACTTC,CASSLLRDRGEQYF
-,TRBV7-2,-,TRBJ2-7,TGTGCCAGCAGCTTAGCCCTCACGGAGGACGAGCAGTACTTC,CASSLALTEDEQYF
-,TRBV7-2,-,TRBJ1-3,TGTGCCAGCAGCCCGCGGGGGACACCCGGAAACACCATATATTTT,CASSPRGTPGNTIYF
-,TRBV5-1,TRBD1,TRBJ2-1,TGCGCCAGCAGCCAGGGGGAGACCTACAATGAGCAGTTCTTC,CASSQGETYNEQFF
-,TRBV27,-,TRBJ2-1,TGTGCCAGCAGTGGACCGAGGACAGCCTCCTACAATGAGCAGTTCTTC,CASSGPRTASYNEQFF
-,TRBV7-6,TRBD1,TRBJ2-7,TGTGCCAGCAGCCTATATCGGACAGGGGACGAGCAGTACTTC,CASSLYRTGDEQYF
once,TRBV11-2,-,TRBJ1-4,TGTGCCAGCAGCACTGGGCCCCAAGGGAGCCTTAATGAAAAACTGTTTTTT,CASSTGPQGSLNEKLFF
-,TRBV5-6,-,TRBJ1-2,TGTGCCAGCAGCTTAGGAGAGGGGGATGGCTACACCTTC,CASSLGEGDGYTF
-,TRBV29-1,TRBD2,TRBJ2-5,TGCAGCGTGGCCGGGACTAGCGGTATCATAAACGGAGAGACCCAGTACTTC,CSVAGTSGIINGETQYF